Following are 19 T cell receptor beta chains from one sample sequenced in a study of T cell responses to AZD1222 COVID-19 vaccine. Produced via immunoSEQ multiplex PCR; TCRdb's table is partial and in-frame only. The data contain approximately 120,000 clones, around 89% of them singletons. The material sequenced was peripheral blood, taken on day 0 of AZD1222 vaccination. These receptors were collected from an adult in good health.

The chain has TRBV6-5 and TRBJ1-2; D gene uncertain. The V gene lost 0 bases and the J gene lost 3 bases, with 11 bases spanning the gap. The length of the CDR3 is 15 residues. Germline-derived CDR1 and CDR2 are MNHEY and SVGAGI. CDR3 nucleotides: TGTGCCAGCAGTTACTCGATCGGAAACCACTATGGCTACACCTTC. Amino acid sequence: CASSYSIGNHYGYTF.

The V call is TRBV2, the J call TRBJ1-2, with a tentative D call TRBD1 (5 bases). The V end was cut by 8 bases, the J end by 4 bases, with 8 bases between. The V gene's germline CDR1 is SNHLY and CDR2 FYNNEI. The CDR3 consists of 11 residues. The CDR3 is CASGTGYGYTF. The DNA for the CDR3 is TGTGCCAGCGGGACGGGCTATGGCTACACCTTC.

The V call is TRBV4-2, the J call TRBJ2-7; D gene unclear. The germline V gene has CDR1 LGHNA and CDR2 YNFKEQ. The CDR3 consists of 14 residues. Trimming removed 2 bases from V and 0 bases from J, with 8 bases in between. The CDR3 DNA reads as TGTGCCAGCAGCCAACAGGAATACTCCTACGAGCAGTACTTC. As protein: CASSQQEYSYEQYF.

In this sample, this clone turned up a few times. The CDR3 protein is CSVDGRIDEQFF. In DNA, the CDR3 is TGCAGCGTTGACGGGAGAATCGATGAGCAGTTCTTC. This sequence joins TRBV29-1 and TRBJ2-1; D is perhaps TRBD2 (6 bases). Germline V CDR1 and CDR2: SQVTM, ANQGSEA. V was shortened by 3 bases and J by 8 bases, with 11 bases between the two germline ends. There are 12 residues in the CDR3.

The chain carries TRBV6-5 and TRBJ2-5; 7 bases align to TRBD2. The germline V gene has CDR1 MNHEY and CDR2 SVGAGI. The CDR3 sequence is 15 residues long. Germline trimming cut 6 bases from V and 6 bases from J; bases unmatched to any gene: 13. This chain's CDR3 is CASRRDEGGEKTQYF. The CDR3 DNA follows: TGTGCCAGCAGGAGAGATGAGGGAGGGGAGAAGACCCAGTACTTC.

The genes are TRBV19 and TRBJ2-7; the D gene is possibly TRBD2 (5 bases). Per germline, CDR1 LNHDA and CDR2 SQIVND (reference sequence). The CDR3 sequence is 16 residues long. V was clipped by 5 bases and J by 2 bases, with 19 bases between them. The CDR3 coding sequence is TGTGCCAGTAGTCAGAGGGCGGCCGACACAGCCTACGAGCAGTACTTC. It codes for CASSQRAADTAYEQYF.

V usage is TRBV7-2 and J usage is TRBJ2-3; D call uncertain. The CDR3 has 13 amino acids. Trimming left V 5 bases short and J 7 bases short, with 13 bases between. Germline V gives CDR1 SGHTA, CDR2 FQGNSA. CDR3 protein: CASSAPGYNTQYF. CDR3 in DNA: TGTGCCAGCAGCGCCCCCGGATACAATACGCAGTATTTT.

This chain links TRBV15 with TRBJ1-2; D is undetermined. CDR3 size: 14 residues. The germline CDR1 and CDR2 sequences are LNHNV and YYDKDF (reference sequence). V was trimmed by 0 bases and J by 4 bases, leaving 9 bases between them. The CDR3 reads CATSREGRAYGYTF. The CDR3 bases are TGTGCCACCAGCAGAGAGGGCAGAGCCTATGGCTACACCTTC. Full variable domain (outside the CDR3, taken from reference TRBV15 and TRBJ1-2): DAMVIQNPRYQVTQFGKPVTLSCSQTLNHNVMYWYQQKSSQAPKLLFHYYDKDFNNEADTPDNFQSRRPNTSFCFLDIRSPGLGDTAMYLCATSREGRAYGYTFGSGTRLTVV.

V usage is TRBV4-1 and J usage is TRBJ1-4; 7 bases are a match to TRBD1. The trim removed 1 base at V and 2 bases at J, leaving 4 bases unmatched. This CDR3 region has 16 residues. Germline V gene lookup returns CDR1 MGHRA and CDR2 YSYEKL. CDR3 coding DNA: TGCGCCAGCAGCCAAGGAAGGGGGCCTACTAATGAAAAACTGTTTTTT. The encoded protein is CASSQGRGPTNEKLFF.

The chain combines TRBV11-2 with TRBJ1-2; TRBD1 might be the D (6 bases). The length of the CDR3 is 13 residues. Germline V gives CDR1 SGHAT, CDR2 FQNNGV. Trimming left V 4 bases short and J 8 bases short, with 14 bases between. The CDR3 sequence: CASSSTGSGGYTF. Here the CDR3 DNA reads TGTGCCAGCAGCTCCACAGGGTCGGGCGGCTACACCTTC.

The CDR3 nucleotides read TGTGCCAGCTCTTCGGGTAGCGGGGGGGCTTCCTACGAGCAGTACTTC. Its protein is CASSSGSGGASYEQYF. This chain connects TRBV18 to TRBJ2-7, with 11 nucleotides matching TRBD2. The CDR3 has 16 amino acids. V trimming: 6 bases; J trimming: 1 base; junction bases outside the gene matches: 8. CDR1 is KGHSH, CDR2 LQKENI, per germline.

This clone appeared a single time. V usage is TRBV4-1 and J usage is TRBJ2-7; 8 nucleotides agree with TRBD1. V lost 3 bases, J lost 3 bases, and 7 bases stayed unmatched. CDR1 MGHRA and CDR2 YSYEKL come from the germline V gene. The CDR3 spans 15 residues. For the CDR3, the DNA is TGCGCCAGCAGCCAGGAGGACAGGGCCTTCTACGAGCAGTACTTC. It codes for CASSQEDRAFYEQYF.

V gene TRBV5-1 combines with J gene TRBJ2-7; 10 positions match TRBD2. V dropped 3 bases and J dropped 4; count of bases not matched to a gene: 7. CDR3 length equals 15 residues. CDR1 is SGHRS, CDR2 YFSETQ, per germline. CDR3 sequence: CASSSQLAGKYEQYF. For the CDR3, the DNA is TGCGCCAGCAGCTCTCAACTAGCGGGAAAGTACGAGCAGTACTTC.

V usage is TRBV18 and J usage is TRBJ2-1; 14 bases match TRBD2. This CDR3 region has 16 residues. V lost 4 bases, J lost 6 bases, and 5 bases stayed unmatched. CDR1 and CDR2 from the germline V gene are KGHSH and LQKENI. DNA of the CDR3: TGTGCCAGCTCACAACTCGGGACTAGCGGGGGCAATGAGCAGTTCTTC. This translates into CASSQLGTSGGNEQFF.

This rearrangement joins TRBV4-1 to TRBJ2-3; no firm D call. V lost 4 bases, J lost 0 bases, and 11 bases lay in between. The CDR3 is 15 residues long. Germline CDR1 reads MGHRA; CDR2 reads YSYEKL. This chain's CDR3 is CASSPSIQSTDTQYF. CDR3 sequence (DNA): TGCGCCAGCAGCCCCTCCATACAGAGCACAGATACGCAGTATTTT.

DNA of the CDR3: TGTGCCACCAGTGTCGGCAGGGACTATGGCTACACCTTC. Its protein is CATSVGRDYGYTF. The V and J genes are TRBV24-1 and TRBJ1-2; TRBD1 might be the D (5 bases). V was clipped by 5 bases and J by 3 bases, with 9 bases between them. CDR3 length: 13 residues. Germline lookup yields CDR1 KGHDR and CDR2 SFDVKD.

The chain employs TRBV4-3 and TRBJ1-6; D is unresolved. V was trimmed by 1 base and J by 10 bases, leaving 17 bases between them. This CDR3 contains 16 residues. Germline CDR1 is LGHNA and CDR2 is YSLEER. This chain's CDR3 is CASSQGRRGMGSPLHF. CDR3 DNA: TGCGCCAGCAGCCAAGGGAGAAGAGGGATGGGATCACCCCTCCACTTT.

The chain links TRBV6-5 to TRBJ1-4; the D is unclear. The germline gives CDR1 MNHEY, CDR2 SVGAGI. The CDR3 spans 13 residues. The V end was cut by 8 bases, the J end by 3 bases, with 10 bases between. CDR3: CASRGLANEKLFF. DNA for the CDR3: TGTGCCAGCCGAGGGCTGGCTAATGAAAAACTGTTTTTT.

Written as DNA, the CDR3 is TGTGCCAGCAGCCCCCGGGTTAGCAGGAGCACAGATACGCAGTATTTT. Its translation: CASSPRVSRSTDTQYF. The chain links TRBV7-2 to TRBJ2-3; D is uncertain. Per germline, CDR1 SGHTA and CDR2 FQGNSA. The V gene lost 5 bases and the J gene lost 0 bases, with 15 bases spanning the gap. This CDR3 has 16 amino acids.